The clone carrying this T cell receptor beta chain was seen repeatedly, ten times or more. These data come from a study of metastatic and nonmetastatic thyroid tumors. MiXCR was used by TCRdb to re-call the PCR reads. Here the sample spans 20,000 or so clones, roughly a sixth being singletons. Germline CDR1 and CDR2: KGHDR and SFDVKD. The V gene lost 0 bases and the J gene lost 4 bases, with 17 bases spanning the gap. The CDR3 runs 18 residues. Nobody among the patients had been given any treatment before thyroid surgery. The clonotype comes from a female donor with papillary thyroid cancer or a benign thyroid nodule (not recorded which). Some clones in this sample may be carry-over from other donors' samples. The J gene is TRBJ2-2, the V gene TRBV24-1, with D maybe TRBD2 (6 bases). Material: tumor tissue. The chain's CDR3 is CATSDLQDPSVITGELFF. CDR3 nucleotides: TGTGCCACCAGTGATTTGCAGGACCCTAGCGTGATCACCGGGGAGCTGTTTTTT.